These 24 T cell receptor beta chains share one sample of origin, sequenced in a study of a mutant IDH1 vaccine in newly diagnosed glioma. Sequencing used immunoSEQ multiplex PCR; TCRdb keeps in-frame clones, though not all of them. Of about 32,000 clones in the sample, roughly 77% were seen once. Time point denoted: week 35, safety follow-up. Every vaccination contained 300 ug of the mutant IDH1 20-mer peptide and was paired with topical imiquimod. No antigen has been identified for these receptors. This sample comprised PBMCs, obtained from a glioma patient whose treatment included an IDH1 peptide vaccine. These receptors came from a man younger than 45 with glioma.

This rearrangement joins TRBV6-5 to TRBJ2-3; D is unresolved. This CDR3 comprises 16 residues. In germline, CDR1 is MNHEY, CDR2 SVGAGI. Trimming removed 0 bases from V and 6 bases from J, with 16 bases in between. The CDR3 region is CASSYSIGFTADTQYF. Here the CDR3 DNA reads TGTGCCAGCAGTTACTCGATAGGTTTTACGGCGGATACGCAGTATTTT.

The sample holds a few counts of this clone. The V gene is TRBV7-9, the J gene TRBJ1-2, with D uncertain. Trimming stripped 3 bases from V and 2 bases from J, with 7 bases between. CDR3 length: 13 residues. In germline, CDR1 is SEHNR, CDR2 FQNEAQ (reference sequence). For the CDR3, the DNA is TGTGCCAGCAGCTTGGATACAAACTATGGCTACACCTTC. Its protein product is CASSLDTNYGYTF. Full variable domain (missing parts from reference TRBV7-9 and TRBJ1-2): DTGVSQNPRHKITKRGQNVTFRCDPISEHNRLYWYRQTLGQGPEFLTYFQNEAQLEKSRLLSDRFSAERPKGSFSTLEIQRTEQGDSAMYLCASSLDTNYGYTFGSGTRLTVV.

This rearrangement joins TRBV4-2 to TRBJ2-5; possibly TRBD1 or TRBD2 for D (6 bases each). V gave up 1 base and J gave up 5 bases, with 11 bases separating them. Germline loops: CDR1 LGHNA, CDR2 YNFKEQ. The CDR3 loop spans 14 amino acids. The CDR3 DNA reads TGTGCCAGCAGCCAAGGTACAGGGAGGGAGACCCAGTACTTC. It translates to CASSQGTGRETQYF.

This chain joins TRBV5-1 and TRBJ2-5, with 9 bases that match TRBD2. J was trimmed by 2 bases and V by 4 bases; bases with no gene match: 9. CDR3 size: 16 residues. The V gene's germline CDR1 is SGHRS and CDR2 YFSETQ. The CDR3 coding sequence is TGCGCCAGCAGCCCTCGACTAGCGGTAACGCAAGAGACCCAGTACTTC. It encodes CASSPRLAVTQETQYF.

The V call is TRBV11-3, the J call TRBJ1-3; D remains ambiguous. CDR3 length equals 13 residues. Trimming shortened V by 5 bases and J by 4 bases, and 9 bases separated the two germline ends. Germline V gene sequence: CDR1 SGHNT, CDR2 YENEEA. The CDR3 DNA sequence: TGTGCCAGCAGCCCGGACCGGGGAAACACCATATATTTT. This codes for CASSPDRGNTIYF.

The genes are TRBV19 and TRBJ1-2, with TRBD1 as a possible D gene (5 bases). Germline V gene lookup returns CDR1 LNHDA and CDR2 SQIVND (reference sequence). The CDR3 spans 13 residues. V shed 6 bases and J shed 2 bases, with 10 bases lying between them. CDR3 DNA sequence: TGTGCCAGTAGCCGCCAGGGAAACTATGGCTACACCTTC. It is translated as CASSRQGNYGYTF.

The CDR3 protein is CASSQGALYEQYF. The DNA for the CDR3 is TGCGCCAGCAGCCAAGGGGCCCTCTACGAGCAGTACTTC. The chain has TRBV4-1 and TRBJ2-7, with D unresolved. The V end lost 1 base, the J end lost 3 bases, and 7 bases lay between the germline ends. This CDR3 is built from 13 residues. The V gene's germline CDR1 is MGHRA and CDR2 YSYEKL.

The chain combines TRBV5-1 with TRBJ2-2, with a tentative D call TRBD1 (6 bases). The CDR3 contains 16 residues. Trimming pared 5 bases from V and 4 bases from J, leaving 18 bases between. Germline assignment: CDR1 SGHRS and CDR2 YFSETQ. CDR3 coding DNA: TGCGCCAGCAGTACACAGGGTACGGATGGCACCGGGGAGCTGTTTTTT. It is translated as CASSTQGTDGTGELFF.

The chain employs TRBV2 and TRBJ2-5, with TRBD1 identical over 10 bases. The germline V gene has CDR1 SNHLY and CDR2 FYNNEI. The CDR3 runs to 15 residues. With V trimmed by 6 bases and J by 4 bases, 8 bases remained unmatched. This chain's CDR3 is CASRGQGKTSETQYF. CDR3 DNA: TGTGCCAGCAGGGGACAGGGGAAAACGTCAGAGACCCAGTACTTC.

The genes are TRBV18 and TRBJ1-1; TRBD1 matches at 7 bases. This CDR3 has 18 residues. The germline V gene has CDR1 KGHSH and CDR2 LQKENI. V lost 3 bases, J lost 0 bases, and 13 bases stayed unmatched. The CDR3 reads CASSPLTGYLLMNTEAFF. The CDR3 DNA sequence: TGTGCCAGCTCACCCCTGACAGGGTACTTACTTATGAACACTGAAGCTTTCTTT.

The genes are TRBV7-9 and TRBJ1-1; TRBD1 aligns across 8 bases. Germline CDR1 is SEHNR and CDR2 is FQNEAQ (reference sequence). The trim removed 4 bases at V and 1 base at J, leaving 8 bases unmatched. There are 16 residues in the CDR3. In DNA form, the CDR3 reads TGTGCCAGCAGCTCTTCAGGGGGCGGTTGGAACACTGAAGCTTTCTTT. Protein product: CASSSSGGGWNTEAFF.

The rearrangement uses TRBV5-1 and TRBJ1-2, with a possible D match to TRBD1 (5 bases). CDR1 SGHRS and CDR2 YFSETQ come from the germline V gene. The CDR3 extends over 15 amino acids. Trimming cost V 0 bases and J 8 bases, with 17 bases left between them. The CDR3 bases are TGCGCCAGCAGCTTGGAGGGGCCGGTTCCCAGGGGCTACACCTTC. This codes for CASSLEGPVPRGYTF.

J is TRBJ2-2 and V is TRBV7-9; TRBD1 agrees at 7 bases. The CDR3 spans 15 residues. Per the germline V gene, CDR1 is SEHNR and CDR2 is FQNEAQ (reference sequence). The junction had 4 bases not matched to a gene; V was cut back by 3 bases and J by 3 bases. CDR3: CASSFLGGHTGELFF. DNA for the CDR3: TGTGCCAGCAGCTTTCTAGGGGGCCACACCGGGGAGCTGTTTTTT.

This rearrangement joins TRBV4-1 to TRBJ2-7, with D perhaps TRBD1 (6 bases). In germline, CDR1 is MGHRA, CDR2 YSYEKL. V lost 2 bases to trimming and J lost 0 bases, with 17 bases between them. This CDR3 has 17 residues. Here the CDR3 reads CASSQPTTGSPSYEQYF. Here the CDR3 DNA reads TGCGCCAGCAGCCAACCCACGACAGGCTCCCCCTCCTACGAGCAGTACTTC.

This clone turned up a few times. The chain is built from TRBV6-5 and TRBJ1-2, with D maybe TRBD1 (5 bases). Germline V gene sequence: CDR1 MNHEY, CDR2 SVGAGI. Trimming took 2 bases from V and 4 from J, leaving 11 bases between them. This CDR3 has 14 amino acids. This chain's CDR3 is CASSYGGWGYGYTF. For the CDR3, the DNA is TGTGCCAGCAGTTACGGGGGATGGGGCTATGGCTACACCTTC.

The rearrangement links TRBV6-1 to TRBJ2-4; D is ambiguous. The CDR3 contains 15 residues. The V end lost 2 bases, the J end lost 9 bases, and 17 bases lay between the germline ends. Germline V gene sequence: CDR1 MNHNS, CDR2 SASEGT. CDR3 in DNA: TGTGCCAGCAGTGAATTGATAGCCCCCCGCGCCATTCAGTACTTC. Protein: CASSELIAPRAIQYF.

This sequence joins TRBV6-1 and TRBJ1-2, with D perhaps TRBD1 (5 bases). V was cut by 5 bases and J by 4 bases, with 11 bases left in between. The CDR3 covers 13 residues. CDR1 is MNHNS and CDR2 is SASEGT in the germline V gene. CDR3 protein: CASSSRGVYGYTF. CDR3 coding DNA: TGTGCCAGCAGTTCACGGGGCGTCTATGGCTACACCTTC.

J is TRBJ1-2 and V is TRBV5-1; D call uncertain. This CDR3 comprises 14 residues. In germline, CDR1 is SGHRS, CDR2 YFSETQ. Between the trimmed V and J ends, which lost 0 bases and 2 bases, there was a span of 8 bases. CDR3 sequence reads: CASSLDSLNYGYTF. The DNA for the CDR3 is TGCGCCAGCAGCTTGGACAGTTTAAACTATGGCTACACCTTC.

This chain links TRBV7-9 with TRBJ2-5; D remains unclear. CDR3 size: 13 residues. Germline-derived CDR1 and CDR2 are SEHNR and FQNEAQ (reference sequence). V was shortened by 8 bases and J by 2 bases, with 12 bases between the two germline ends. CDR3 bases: TGTGCCAGCCGGCCAGTCCCTCAAGAGACCCAGTACTTC. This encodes CASRPVPQETQYF.

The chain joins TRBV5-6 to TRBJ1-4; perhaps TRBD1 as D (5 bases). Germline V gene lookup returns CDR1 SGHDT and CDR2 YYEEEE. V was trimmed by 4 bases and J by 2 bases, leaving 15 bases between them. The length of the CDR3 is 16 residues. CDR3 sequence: CASSRGPGGTNEKLFF. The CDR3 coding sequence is TGTGCCAGCAGCCGGGGCCCGGGGGGGACTAATGAAAAACTGTTTTTT.

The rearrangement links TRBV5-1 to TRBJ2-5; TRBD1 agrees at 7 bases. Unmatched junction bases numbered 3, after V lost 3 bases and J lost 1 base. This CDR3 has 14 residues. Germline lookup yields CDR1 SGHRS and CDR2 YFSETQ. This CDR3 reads CASSSGQVQETQYF. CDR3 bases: TGCGCCAGCAGCTCTGGACAGGTCCAAGAGACCCAGTACTTC.

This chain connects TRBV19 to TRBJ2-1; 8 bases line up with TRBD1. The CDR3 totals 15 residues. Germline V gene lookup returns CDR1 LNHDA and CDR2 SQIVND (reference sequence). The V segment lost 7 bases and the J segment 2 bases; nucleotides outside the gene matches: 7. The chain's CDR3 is CASTGRDRPYNEQFF. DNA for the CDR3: TGTGCCAGTACGGGCCGGGACAGGCCCTACAATGAGCAGTTCTTC.

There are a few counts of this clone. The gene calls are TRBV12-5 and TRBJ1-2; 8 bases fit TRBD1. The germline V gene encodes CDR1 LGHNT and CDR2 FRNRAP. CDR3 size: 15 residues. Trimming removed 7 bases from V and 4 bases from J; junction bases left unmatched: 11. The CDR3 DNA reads TGTGCTAGTGCCCCCGGGGGGACAGGTAGCTATGGCTACACCTTC. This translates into CASAPGGTGSYGYTF. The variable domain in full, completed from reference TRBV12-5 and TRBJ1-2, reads DARVTQTPRHKVTEMGQEVTMRCQPILGHNTVFWYRQTMMQGLELLAYFRNRAPLDDSGMPKDRFSAEMPDATLATLKIQPSEPRDSAVYFCASAPGGTGSYGYTFGSGTRLTVV.

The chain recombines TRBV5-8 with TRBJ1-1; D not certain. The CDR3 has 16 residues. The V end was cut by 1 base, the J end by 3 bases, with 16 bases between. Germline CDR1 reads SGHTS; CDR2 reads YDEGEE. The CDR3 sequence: CASSLRTHRIHTEAFF. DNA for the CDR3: TGTGCCAGCAGCTTGAGAACACACCGAATTCACACTGAAGCTTTCTTT.